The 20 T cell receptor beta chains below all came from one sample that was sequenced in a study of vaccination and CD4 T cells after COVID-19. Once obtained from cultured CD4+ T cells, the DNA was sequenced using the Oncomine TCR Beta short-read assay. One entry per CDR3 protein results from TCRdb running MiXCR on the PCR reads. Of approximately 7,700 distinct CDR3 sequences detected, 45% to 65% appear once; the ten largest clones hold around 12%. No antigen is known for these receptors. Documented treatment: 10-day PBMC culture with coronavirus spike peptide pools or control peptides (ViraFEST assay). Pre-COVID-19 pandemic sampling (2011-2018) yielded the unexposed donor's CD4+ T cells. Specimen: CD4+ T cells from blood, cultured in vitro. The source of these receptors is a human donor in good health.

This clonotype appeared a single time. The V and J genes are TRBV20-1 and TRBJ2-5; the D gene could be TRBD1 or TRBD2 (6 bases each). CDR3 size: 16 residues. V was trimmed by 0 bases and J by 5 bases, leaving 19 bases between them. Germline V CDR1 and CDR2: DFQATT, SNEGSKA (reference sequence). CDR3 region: CSAREGGRGARETQYF. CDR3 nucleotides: TGCAGTGCTAGAGAAGGGGGTAGGGGGGCTCGGGAGACCCAGTACTTC.

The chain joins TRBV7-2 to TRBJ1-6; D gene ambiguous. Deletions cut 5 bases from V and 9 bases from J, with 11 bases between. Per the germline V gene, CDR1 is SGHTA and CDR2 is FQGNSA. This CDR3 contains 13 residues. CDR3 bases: TGTGCCAGCAGCCCAGTCCGGGGTTCACCCCTCCACTTT. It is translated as CASSPVRGSPLHF.

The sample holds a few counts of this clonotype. This chain's CDR3 is CASSLFGTGIYSNQPQHF. CDR3 nucleotides: TGTGCCAGCAGTTTATTCGGGACAGGGATTTATAGCAATCAGCCCCAGCATTTT. The rearrangement joins TRBV28 to TRBJ1-5; TRBD1 aligns across 9 bases. V lost 1 base to trimming and J lost 0 bases; unmatched junction nucleotides: 7. The CDR3 is 18 amino acids. CDR1 is MDHEN and CDR2 is SYDVKM in the germline V gene.

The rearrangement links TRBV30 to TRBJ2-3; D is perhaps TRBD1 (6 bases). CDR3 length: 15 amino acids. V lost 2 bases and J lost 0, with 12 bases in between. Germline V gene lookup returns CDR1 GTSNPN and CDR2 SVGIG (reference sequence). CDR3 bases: TGTGCCTGGAGTCACAGGGTAGATAGCACAGATACGCAGTATTTT. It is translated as CAWSHRVDSTDTQYF.

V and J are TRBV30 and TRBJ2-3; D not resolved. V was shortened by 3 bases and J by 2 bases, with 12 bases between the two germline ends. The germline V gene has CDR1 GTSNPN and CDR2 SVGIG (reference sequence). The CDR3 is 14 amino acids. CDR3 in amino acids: CAWSARGPTDTQYF. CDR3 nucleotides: TGTGCCTGGAGCGCGCGAGGCCCCACAGATACGCAGTATTTT.

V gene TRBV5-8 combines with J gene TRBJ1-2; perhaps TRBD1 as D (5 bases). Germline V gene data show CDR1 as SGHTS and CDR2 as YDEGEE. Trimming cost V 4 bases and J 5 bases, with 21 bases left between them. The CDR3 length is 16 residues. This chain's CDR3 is CASSPLLSYRQYGYTF. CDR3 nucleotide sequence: TGTGCCAGCAGCCCCCTTCTCTCGTACAGGCAGTATGGCTACACCTTC.

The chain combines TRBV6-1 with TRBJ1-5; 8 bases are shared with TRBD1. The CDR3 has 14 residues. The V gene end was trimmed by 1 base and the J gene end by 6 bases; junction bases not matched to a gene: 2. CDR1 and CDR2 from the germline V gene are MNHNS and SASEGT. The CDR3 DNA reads TGTGCCAGCAGTGAAGGGACAGGGCGTCAGCCCCAGCATTTT. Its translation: CASSEGTGRQPQHF.

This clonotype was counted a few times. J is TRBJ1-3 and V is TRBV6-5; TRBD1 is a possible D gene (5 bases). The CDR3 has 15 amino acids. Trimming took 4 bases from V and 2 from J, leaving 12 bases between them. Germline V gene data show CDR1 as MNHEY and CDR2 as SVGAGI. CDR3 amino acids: CASSLKGTTGNTIYF. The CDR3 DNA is TGTGCCAGCAGTTTAAAGGGGACTACTGGAAACACCATATATTTT.

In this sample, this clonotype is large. This CDR3 reads CASRGRAGTEAFF. The CDR3 DNA is TGTGCCTCCAGGGGGAGGGCCGGCACTGAAGCTTTCTTT. The V and J genes are TRBV27 and TRBJ1-1, with 7 bases aligning to TRBD1. Germline V CDR1 and CDR2: MNHEY, SMNVEV (reference sequence). The CDR3 consists of 13 residues. The J segment lost 4 bases and the V segment lost 11 bases, leaving 10 bases of the junction unmatched.

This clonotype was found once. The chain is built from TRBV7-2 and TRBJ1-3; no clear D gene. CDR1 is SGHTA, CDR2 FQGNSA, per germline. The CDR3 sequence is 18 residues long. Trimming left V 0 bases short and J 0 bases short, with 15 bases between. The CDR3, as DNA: TGTGCCAGCAGCTTAGCCCCTAGCAGGATTAGCTCTGGAAACACCATATATTTT. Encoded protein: CASSLAPSRISSGNTIYF.

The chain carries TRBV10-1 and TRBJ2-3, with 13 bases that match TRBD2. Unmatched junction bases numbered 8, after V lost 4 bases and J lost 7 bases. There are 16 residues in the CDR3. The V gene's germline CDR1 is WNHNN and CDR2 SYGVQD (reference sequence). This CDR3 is CASSAPGTSGTHTQYF. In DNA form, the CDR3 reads TGCGCCAGCAGTGCACCCGGGACTAGCGGGACACATACGCAGTATTTT.

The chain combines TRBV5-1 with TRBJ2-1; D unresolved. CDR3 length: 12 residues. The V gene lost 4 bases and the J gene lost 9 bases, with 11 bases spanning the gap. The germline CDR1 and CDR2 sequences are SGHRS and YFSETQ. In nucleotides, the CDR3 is TGCGCCAGCAGCAGCTACGATAGTGAGCAGTTCTTC. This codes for CASSSYDSEQFF.

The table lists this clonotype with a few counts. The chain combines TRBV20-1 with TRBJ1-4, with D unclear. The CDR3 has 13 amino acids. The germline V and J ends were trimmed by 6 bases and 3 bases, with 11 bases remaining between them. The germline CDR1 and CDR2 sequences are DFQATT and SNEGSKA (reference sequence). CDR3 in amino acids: CSASIRANEKLFF. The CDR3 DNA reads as TGCAGTGCCAGTATCCGGGCTAATGAAAAACTGTTTTTT.

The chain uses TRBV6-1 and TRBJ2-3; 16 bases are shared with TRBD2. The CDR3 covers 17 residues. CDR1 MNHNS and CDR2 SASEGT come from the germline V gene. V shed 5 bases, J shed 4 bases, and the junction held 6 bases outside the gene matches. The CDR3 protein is CASSTGTSGRAADTQYF. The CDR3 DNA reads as TGTGCCAGCAGTACTGGGACTAGCGGGAGGGCAGCAGATACGCAGTATTTT.

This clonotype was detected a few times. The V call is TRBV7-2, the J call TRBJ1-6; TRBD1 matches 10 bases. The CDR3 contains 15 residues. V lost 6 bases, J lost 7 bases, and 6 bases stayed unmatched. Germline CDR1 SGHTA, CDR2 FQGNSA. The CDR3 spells CASRNSGQGNSPLHF. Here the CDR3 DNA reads TGTGCCAGCAGGAATTCGGGACAGGGGAATTCACCCCTCCACTTT.

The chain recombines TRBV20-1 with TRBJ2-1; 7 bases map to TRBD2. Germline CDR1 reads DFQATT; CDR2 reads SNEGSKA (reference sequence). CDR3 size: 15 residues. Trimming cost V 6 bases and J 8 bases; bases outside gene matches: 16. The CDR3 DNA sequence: TGCAGTGCGGCAAGGGAAGCGGGATATGGCGATGAGCAGTTCTTC. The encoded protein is CSAAREAGYGDEQFF.

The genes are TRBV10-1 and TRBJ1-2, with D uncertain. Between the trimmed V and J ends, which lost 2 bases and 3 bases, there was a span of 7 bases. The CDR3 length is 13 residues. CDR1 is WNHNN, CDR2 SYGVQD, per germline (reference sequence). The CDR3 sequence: CASSEHSDYGYTF. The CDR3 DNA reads TGCGCCAGCAGTGAGCACAGCGACTATGGCTACACCTTC.

For the CDR3, the DNA is TGCGCCAGCAGAATACAGGGGGTTGGGGAGACCCAGTACTTC. It translates to CASRIQGVGETQYF. V usage is TRBV5-1 and J usage is TRBJ2-5, with TRBD1 matching over 8 bases. The CDR3 consists of 14 residues. Germline CDR1 SGHRS, CDR2 YFSETQ. V was pared by 5 bases and J by 5 bases, with 8 bases of the junction left unmatched.

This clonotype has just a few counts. DNA of the CDR3: TGTGCCAGCAGTCACACGAGGACGAGCTCCTACAATGAGCAGTTCTTC. It yields the protein CASSHTRTSSYNEQFF. The chain carries TRBV11-3 and TRBJ2-1; D ambiguous. Germline V gene sequence: CDR1 SGHNT, CDR2 YENEEA. The V end lost 6 bases, the J end lost 0 bases, and 15 bases lay between the germline ends. This CDR3 has 16 amino acids.

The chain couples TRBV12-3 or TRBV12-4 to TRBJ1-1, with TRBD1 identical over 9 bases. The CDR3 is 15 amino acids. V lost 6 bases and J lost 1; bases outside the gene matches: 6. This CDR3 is CASSLTQGANTEAFF. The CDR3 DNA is TGTGCCAGCAGCCTCACACAGGGGGCGAACACTGAAGCTTTCTTT.